This T cell receptor (beta chain) came from a study of blood T cell repertoires in COVID-19 (dated by TCRdb to the early 2020s). For the study in its entirety: Samples covering the acute and convalescent phases of COVID-19 were provided by collaborators in the United States, Italy and Spain. The prospective study material was composed of cDNA or gDNA derived from T cells, B-cell-depleted T cells, or PBMCs. Deeply sampled blood TCRbeta repertoires from subjects exposed to, actively infected with, or recovered from COVID-19 were included in the dataset. The repertoires were released in a freely available public database meant as a resource for research on the immune response to SARS-CoV-2. The samples were drawn from two sources: the first 160 participants of the ongoing ImmuneRACE study, and 1,254 subjects contributed by 6 global collaborators. Sample metadata almost always included a de-identified subject ID, COVID-19 status, age in years and sex. Where HLA class I and class II types were available, the types were taken from metadata supplied by the sample provider, not from assay-based typing. General conclusions and limits of the study: How much clinical and demographic metadata was included differed by source and by participant, and the metadata was provided uncurated.

The collaborating institutions used their own protocols to collect whole blood in K2EDTA tubes. Collaborator samples were shipped for TCRbeta analysis as frozen whole blood, isolated PBMCs, or DNA extracted from either sample type. The immunoSEQ Assay, a bias-controlled multiplex PCR, was used to amplify TCRbeta CDR3 regions from genomic DNA. Per the original workflow: Within the assay, amplification of reference gene primers was used to estimate how many nucleated cells each sample contained. Sequence reads were collapsed and filtered to measure the absolute abundance of every unique TCRbeta CDR3 rearrangement. For each sample, productive Simpson clonality was calculated as the square root of Simpson's diversity index over productive rearrangements. TCRdb carries this immuneACCESS record with in-frame sequences only. Its versions omit some clonotypes, under half of them owing to an unresolved V gene in the studies checked, with the rest unexplained. V and J calls and clone size are as listed in that table; D and trimming were resolved from the DNA. For this sample the table gives tens of thousands of clones, of which over 70% were detected only once. The ten top clones hold roughly a third of the sample.

As concerns this clone: There is no known antigen for this receptor. It has no much larger one-base neighbor in the sample; base qualities were not kept.

CDR1 and CDR2, looked up from the germline V gene, are SGHTA and FQGNSA. V has 3 bases trimmed and J has 5 bases trimmed; junction bases matching no gene number 4. From its cysteine to its phenylalanine, the CDR3 spans 14 amino acids. Kept here is only the CDR3 DNA, which spans 42 bases and is read in frame from base 1. This TCR was sampled from a woman in her 70s with acute or convalescent COVID-19. The source material was peripheral blood. The V and J genes are TRBV7-2 and TRBJ2-7; 10 bases in the junction line up with TRBD1. The CDR3 loop reads CASSFRQGADEQYF. The DNA sequence is TGTGCCAGCAGCTTCAGACAGGGGGCGGACGAGCAGTACTTC.